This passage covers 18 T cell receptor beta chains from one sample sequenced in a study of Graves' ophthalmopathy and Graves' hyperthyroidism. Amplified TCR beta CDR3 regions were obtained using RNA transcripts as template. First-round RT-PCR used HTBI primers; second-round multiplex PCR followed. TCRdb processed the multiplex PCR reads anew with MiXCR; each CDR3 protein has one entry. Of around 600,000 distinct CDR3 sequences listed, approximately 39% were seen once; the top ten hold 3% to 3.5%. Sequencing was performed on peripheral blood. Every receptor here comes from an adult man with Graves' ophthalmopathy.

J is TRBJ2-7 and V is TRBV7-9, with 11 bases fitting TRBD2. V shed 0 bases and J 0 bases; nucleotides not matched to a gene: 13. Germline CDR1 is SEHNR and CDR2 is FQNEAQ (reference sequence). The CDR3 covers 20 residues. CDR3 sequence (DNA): TGTGCCAGCAGCTTAGCGTTACTAGCGGGGGCCAACGCCAACTCCTACGAGCAGTACTTC. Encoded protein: CASSLALLAGANANSYEQYF.

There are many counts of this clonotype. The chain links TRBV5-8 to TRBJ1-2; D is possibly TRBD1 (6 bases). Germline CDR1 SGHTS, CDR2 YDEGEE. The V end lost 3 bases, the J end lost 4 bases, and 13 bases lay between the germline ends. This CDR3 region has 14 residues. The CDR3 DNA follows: TGTGCCAGCAGCTCGAAAACAGGGCCCTATGGCTACACCTTC. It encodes CASSSKTGPYGYTF.

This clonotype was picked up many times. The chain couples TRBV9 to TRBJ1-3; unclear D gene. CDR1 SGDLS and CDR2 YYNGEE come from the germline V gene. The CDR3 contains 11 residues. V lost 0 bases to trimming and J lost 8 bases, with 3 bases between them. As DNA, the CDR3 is TGTGCCAGCAGCGTAGAGGACACCATATATTTT. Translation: CASSVEDTIYF. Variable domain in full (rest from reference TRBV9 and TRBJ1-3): DSGVTQTPKHLITATGQRVTLRCSPRSGDLSVYWYQQSLDQGLQFLIQYYNGEERAKGNILERFSAQQFPDLHSELNLSSLELGDSALYFCASSVEDTIYFGEGSWLTVV.

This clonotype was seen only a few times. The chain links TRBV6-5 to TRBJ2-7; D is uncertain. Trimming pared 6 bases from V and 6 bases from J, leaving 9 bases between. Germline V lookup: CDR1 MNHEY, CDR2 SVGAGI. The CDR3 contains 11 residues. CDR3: CASRGYGEQYF. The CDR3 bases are TGTGCCAGCAGGGGTTACGGCGAGCAGTACTTC.

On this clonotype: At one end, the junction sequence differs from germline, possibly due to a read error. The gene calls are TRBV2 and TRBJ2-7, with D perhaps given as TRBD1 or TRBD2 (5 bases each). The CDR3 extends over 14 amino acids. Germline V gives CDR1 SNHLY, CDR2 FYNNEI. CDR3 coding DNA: TGTGCCAGCAGTGACAGGGAGTGCTCCTACGAACAGTACTTC. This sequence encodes CASSDRECSYEQYF.

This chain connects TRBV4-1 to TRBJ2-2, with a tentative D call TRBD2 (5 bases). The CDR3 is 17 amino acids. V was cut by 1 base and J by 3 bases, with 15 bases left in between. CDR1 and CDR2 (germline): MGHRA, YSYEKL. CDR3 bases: TGCGCCAGCAGCCAAGGGTGGGCTAGCAGGCACACCGGGGAGCTGTTTTTT. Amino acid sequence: CASSQGWASRHTGELFF.

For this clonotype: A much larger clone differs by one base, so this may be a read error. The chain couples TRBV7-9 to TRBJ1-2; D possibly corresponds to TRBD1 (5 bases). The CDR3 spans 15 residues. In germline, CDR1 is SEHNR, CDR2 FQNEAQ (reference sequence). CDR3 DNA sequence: TGCGCCAGCAGCACCCGGACACTCTTGGTCAGTGGCTGCACCTTC. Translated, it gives CASSTRTLLVSGCTF.

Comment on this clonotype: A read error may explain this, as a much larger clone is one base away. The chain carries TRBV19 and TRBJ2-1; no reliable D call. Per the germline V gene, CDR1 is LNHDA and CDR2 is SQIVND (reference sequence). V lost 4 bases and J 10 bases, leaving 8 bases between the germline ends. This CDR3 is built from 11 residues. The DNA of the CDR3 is TGTGCCAGTAGTACCACTGGAGAGCAGTTCTTC. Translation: CASSTTGEQFF.

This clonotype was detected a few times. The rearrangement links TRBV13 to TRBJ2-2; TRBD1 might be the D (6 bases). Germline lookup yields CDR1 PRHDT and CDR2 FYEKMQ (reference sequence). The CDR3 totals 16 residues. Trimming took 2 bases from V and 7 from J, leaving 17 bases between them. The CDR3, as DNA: TGTGCCAGCAGCTTACGACAGGTAGTGCGCGGCGGGGAGCTGTTTTTT. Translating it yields CASSLRQVVRGGELFF.

DNA of the CDR3: TGTGCCAGCTCACCTCGGGGGCAAACTAATGAAAAACTGTTTTTT. This translates into CASSPRGQTNEKLFF. The gene calls are TRBV6-5 and TRBJ1-4, with D perhaps TRBD1 (6 bases). This CDR3 has 15 residues. CDR1 and CDR2 (germline): MNHEY, SVGAGI. Trimming shortened V by 8 bases and J by 1 base, and 14 bases separated the two germline ends.

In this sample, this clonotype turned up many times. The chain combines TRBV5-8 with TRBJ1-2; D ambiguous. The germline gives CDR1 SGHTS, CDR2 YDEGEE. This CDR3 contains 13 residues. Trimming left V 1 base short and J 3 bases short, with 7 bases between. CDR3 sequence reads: CASSLRAHYGYTF. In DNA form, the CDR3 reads TGTGCCAGCAGCTTGAGGGCCCACTATGGCTACACCTTC. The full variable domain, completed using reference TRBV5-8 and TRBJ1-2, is EAGVTQSPTHLIKTRGQQATLRCSPISGHTSVYWYQQALGLGLQFLLWYDEGEERNRGNFPPRFSGRQFPNYSSELNVNALELEDSALYLCASSLRAHYGYTFGSGTRLTVV.

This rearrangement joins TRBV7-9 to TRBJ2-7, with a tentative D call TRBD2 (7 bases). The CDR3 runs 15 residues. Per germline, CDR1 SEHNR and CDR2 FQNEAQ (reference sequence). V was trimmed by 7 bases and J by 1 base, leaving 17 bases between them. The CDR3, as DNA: TGTGCCAGCAAATCTAAGGGGGGGCGATCCTACGAGCAGTACTTC. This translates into CASKSKGGRSYEQYF.

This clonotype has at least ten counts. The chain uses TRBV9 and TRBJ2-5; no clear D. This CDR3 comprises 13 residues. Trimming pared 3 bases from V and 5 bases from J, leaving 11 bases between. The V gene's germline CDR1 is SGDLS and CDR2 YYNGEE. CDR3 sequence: CASSATSSETQYF. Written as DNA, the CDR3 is TGTGCCAGCAGCGCAACCAGTAGTGAGACCCAGTACTTC. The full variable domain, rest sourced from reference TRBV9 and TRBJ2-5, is DSGVTQTPKHLITATGQRVTLRCSPRSGDLSVYWYQQSLDQGLQFLIQYYNGEERAKGNILERFSAQQFPDLHSELNLSSLELGDSALYFCASSATSSETQYFGPGTRLLVL.

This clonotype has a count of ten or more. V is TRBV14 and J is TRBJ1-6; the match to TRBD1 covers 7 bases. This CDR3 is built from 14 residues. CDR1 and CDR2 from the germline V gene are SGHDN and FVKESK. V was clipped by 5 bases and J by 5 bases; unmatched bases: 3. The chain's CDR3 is CASSNRGHNSPLHF. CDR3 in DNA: TGTGCCAGCAGCAACAGGGGTCATAATTCACCCCTCCACTTT. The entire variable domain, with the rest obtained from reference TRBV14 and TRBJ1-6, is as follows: EAGVTQFPSHSVIEKGQTVTLRCDPISGHDNLYWYRRVMGKEIKFLLHFVKESKQDESGMPNNRFLAERTGGTYSTLKVQPAELEDSGVYFCASSNRGHNSPLHFGNGTRLTVT.

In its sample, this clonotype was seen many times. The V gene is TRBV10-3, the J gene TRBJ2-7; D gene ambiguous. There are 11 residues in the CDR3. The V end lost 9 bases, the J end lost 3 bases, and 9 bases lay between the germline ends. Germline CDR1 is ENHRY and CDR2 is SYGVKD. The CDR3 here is CAIQNSYEQYF. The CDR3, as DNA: TGTGCCATTCAGAACAGCTACGAGCAGTACTTC.

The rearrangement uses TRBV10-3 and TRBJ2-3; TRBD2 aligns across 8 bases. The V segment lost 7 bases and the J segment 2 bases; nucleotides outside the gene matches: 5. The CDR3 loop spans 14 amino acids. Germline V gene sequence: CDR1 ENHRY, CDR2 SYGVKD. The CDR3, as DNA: TGTGCCATCAACCCGACTAGCGACACAGATACGCAGTATTTT. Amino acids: CAINPTSDTDTQYF.

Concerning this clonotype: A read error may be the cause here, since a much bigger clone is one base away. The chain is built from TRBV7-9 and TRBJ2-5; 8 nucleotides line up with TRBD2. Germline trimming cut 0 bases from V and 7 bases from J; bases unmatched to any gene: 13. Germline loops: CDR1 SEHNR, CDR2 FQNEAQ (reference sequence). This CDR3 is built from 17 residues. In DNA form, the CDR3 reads TGTGCCAGCAGCTTAGCGGGGGTAGCGGGAAAAGAAGGGACCCAGTACTTC. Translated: CASSLAGVAGKEGTQYF.

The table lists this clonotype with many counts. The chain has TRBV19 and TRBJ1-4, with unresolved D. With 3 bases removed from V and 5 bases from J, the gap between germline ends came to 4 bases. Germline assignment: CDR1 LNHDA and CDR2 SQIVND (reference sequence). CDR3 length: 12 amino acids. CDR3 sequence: CASSMLNEKLFF. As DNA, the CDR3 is TGTGCCAGTAGTATGCTAAATGAAAAACTGTTTTTT.